This TCR beta chain was sequenced for a study of identical twins. This clonotype was detected a few times. TCRdb passed the 5' RACE reads through MiXCR, listing each CDR3 protein once. In the table there are some 320,000 distinct CDR3 sequences, 12% of which are singletons. Germline values: CDR1 SGHVS, CDR2 FNYEAQ. The CDR3 is made up of 16 amino acids. Deletions cut 4 bases from V and 8 bases from J, with 23 bases between. These data were also reused for a study on yellow fever vaccine responses in identical twins.

The chain uses TRBV7-6 and TRBJ2-5; D possibly corresponds to TRBD1 (5 bases). The receptor comes from a woman under 30 in good health. The sequencing sample was made of CD8+ T cells sorted from blood. For the CDR3, the DNA is TGTGCCAGCAGCTCCCGTTATCGGACAAAACCCGATACCCAGTACTTC. Its protein product is CASSSRYRTKPDTQYF.